The T cell receptor beta chain under discussion was sequenced for a study of Ad26.COV2.S vaccination and SARS-CoV-2 variants. The study, taken as a whole, reports: Similar non-spike TCR breadth was observed in recipients of vaccine and of placebo.

Stated treatment: about 20 received Ad26.COV2.S at low or high dose, single or two shots; 5 received placebo; per-sample allocation not given. Samples came from day 63 after the first vaccine or placebo injection. Based in Boston, the donor was an adult of 18-55 years. Trimming stripped 5 bases from V and 4 bases from J, with 21 bases between. Germline CDR1 and CDR2: SEHNR and FQNEAQ (reference sequence). The CDR3 length is 16 residues. The protocol was immunoSEQ multiplex PCR, while the TCRdb copy is restricted to in-frame clones and leaves out a portion. The table records about 680,000 clones, 89% of them present only once. A note on this clone: Its antigen remains unknown.

This clonotype was sampled from a person between 18 and 65 years old who received the Ad26.COV2.S COVID-19 vaccine or a placebo. Material: peripheral blood, obtained in a trial of Ad26.COV2.S vaccine versus placebo. The chain joins TRBV7-9 to TRBJ2-7; D might be TRBD1 or TRBD2, each matching 5 bases. CDR3 in DNA: TGTGCCAGCAGCCCGCCCCGGTTAGGGGAGCCTTACGAGCAGTACTTC. It encodes CASSPPRLGEPYEQYF.